This T cell receptor (beta chain) emerged from a study of tumor-infiltrating lymphocytes in primary liver carcinoma. Study context: The five patients, who were men and women, ranged in age from 30 to 69 years.

Constant-region priming of around 530 ng total RNA yielded TCR beta cDNA. Employing slightly modified ARM-PCR, three nested multiplex PCR rounds were run, and these gave rise to the TCR beta libraries. With TRBV1-TRBV30 forward primers and a C-beta reverse primer, the first two PCR rounds were run for approximately 9 cycles each. TCRdb passed the multiplex PCR reads through MiXCR, listing each CDR3 protein once. Here the sample spans tens of thousands of distinct CDR3 sequences, around 75% being singletons. The J segment lost 4 bases and the V segment lost 6 bases, leaving 8 bases of the junction unmatched. This CDR3 has 15 amino acids. Germline loops: CDR1 ENHRY, CDR2 SYGVKD. RNA and DNA were co-extracted from about 20-30 mg of unsorted bulk tissue. Tumor samples each held over 80% viable tumor cells.

Sequenced input: liver tumor tissue from sampling region 4. The subset here: tumor region T4, right-lateral pole. The V call is TRBV10-3, the J call TRBJ2-3; 9 nucleotides agree with TRBD2. The TCR sequence derives from a woman aged 55-70 years with primary liver carcinoma and hepatitis B virus infection. CDR3 coding DNA: TGTGCCATCAGCGGGGGACTAGCCCCTGCAGATACGCAGTATTTT. Amino acids: CAISGGLAPADTQYF.